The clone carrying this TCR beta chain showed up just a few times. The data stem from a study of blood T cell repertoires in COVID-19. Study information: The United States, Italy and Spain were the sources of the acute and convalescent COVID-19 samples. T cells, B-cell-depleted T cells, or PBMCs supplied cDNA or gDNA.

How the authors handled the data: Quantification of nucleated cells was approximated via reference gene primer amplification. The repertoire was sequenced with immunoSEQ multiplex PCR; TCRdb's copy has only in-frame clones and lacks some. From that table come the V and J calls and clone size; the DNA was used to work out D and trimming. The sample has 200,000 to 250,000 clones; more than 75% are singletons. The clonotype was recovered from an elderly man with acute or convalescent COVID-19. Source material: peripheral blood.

The CDR3 DNA reads as TGTGCCAGTAGTATAGATTCGGCAGTCGCAGGGAGGGACACTGAAGCTTTCTTT. It translates to CASSIDSAVAGRDTEAFF. This chain connects TRBV19 to TRBJ1-1; TRBD1 is a possible D gene (5 bases). This CDR3 region has 18 residues. The germline gives CDR1 LNHDA, CDR2 SQIVND (reference sequence). Trimming took off 0 bases at V and 3 bases at J, with 20 bases between the two ends.